The sequence of this T cell receptor (beta chain) was determined in a study of blood T cell repertoires in COVID-19. Study overall: Acute-phase and convalescent COVID-19 samples originated in the United States, Italy and Spain. PBMCs, B-cell-depleted T cells, or T cells provided the cDNA or gDNA that made up the material.

This clone was counted only a few times. Original analysis: By means of reference gene primer amplification, nucleated cell counts were estimated. Measured with immunoSEQ multiplex PCR; TCRdb has only the in-frame clones, and not every one. The D gene and trimming were derived from the DNA, and the V and J assignments and clone size from that table. The table lists about 170,000 clones, 77% of them singletons. The receptor was isolated from a man aged 70-80 years with acute or convalescent COVID-19. Sequenced sample: peripheral blood.

This chain's CDR3 is CASTSSDPTPGQGCETQYF. CDR3 bases: TGTGCCAGCACCTCAAGTGACCCAACGCCGGGACAGGGTTGTGAGACCCAGTACTTC. The J gene is TRBJ2-5, the V gene TRBV3-1 (or the pseudogene TRBV3-2), with TRBD1 matching over 9 bases. J gave up 5 bases and V 7 bases, and 23 bases lay outside the gene matches. Per the germline V gene, CDR1 is LGHDT and CDR2 is YNNKEL (reference sequence). This CDR3 has 19 amino acids.